The clone carrying this TCR beta chain was picked up a small number of times. The antigen remains undetermined. TCRdb reprocessed the reads via MiXCR and lists one record per CDR3 protein. Of around 530,000 distinct CDR3 sequences listed, less than 30% are singletons. V lost 3 bases to trimming and J lost 7 bases, with 8 bases between them. This CDR3 has 12 residues. These data originate in a study of T cell repertoires in cytomegalovirus infection. About the study: Public TCR beta signature analysis indicated the presence of both CMV infection and matching HLA type.

Notes on the study in general: Frequencies of public TCR beta families were cumulated, and this identified carriers of CMV plus the relevant HLA. Within the response measured ex vivo, HLA-C-restricted CMV-specific TCR beta clonotypes were dominant.

This rearrangement joins TRBV12-3 or TRBV12-4 to TRBJ2-3; tentatively, D is TRBD1 (6 bases). Input material: PBMCs. The TCR sequence derives from a human donor in good health (CMV status not recorded). Some clones in this sample may be carry-over from other donors' samples. The CDR3 protein is CASSLGANTQYF. The DNA for the CDR3 is TGTGCCAGCAGTTTGGGGGCTAATACGCAGTATTTT.